A single sample is the source of the 13 T cell receptor beta chains below, sequenced in a study of cytomegalovirus exposure and HLA in healthy donors (TCRdb year 2017). The receptor library was made with the immunoSEQ multiplex PCR assay. A mixture of 60 forward primers for TCR Vbeta segments and 13 reverse primers for TCR Jbeta segments was used in the multiplex PCR. TCRdb took this table from immuneACCESS and kept in-frame rearrangements with V and J called. Such tables lack part of the clones; where checked against another copy, unresolved V genes explain under half of the gap, and the rest is unexplained. The sample data list roughly 130,000 clones, and roughly three fifths of these were observed just once. The ten largest clones add up to around 8.8% of the sample. Sequenced: PBMCs. The receptors stem from a woman aged 40 to 50 in good health and CMV-seropositive.

The J gene is TRBJ2-2, the V gene TRBV19; a possible D gene is TRBD1 (6 bases). Trimming cost V 3 bases and J 4 bases, with 9 bases left between them. This CDR3 has 14 amino acids. Germline V lookup: CDR1 LNHDA, CDR2 SQIVND (reference sequence). The chain's CDR3 is CASSMTGGTGELFF. In DNA, the CDR3 is TGTGCCAGTAGTATGACAGGCGGCACCGGGGAGCTGTTTTTT.

This clone turned up a few times. This chain links TRBV18 with TRBJ2-7, with 8 bases lining up with TRBD1. This CDR3 comprises 15 residues. Trimming cost V 3 bases and J 7 bases; bases outside gene matches: 11. CDR1 and CDR2 from the germline V gene are KGHSH and LQKENI. CDR3 nucleotide sequence: TGTGCCAGCTCACCTTTTGGGACAGGAACGCGGGAGCAGTACTTC. This gives the protein CASSPFGTGTREQYF.

The CDR3 spells CASSSQPRLAGVNEQFF. The DNA for the CDR3 is TGTGCCAGCAGTTCACAACCCCGGCTAGCGGGAGTCAATGAGCAGTTCTTC. This chain joins TRBV27 and TRBJ2-1; 10 positions agree with TRBD2. This CDR3 region has 17 residues. Germline V gene lookup returns CDR1 MNHEY and CDR2 SMNVEV (reference sequence). Trimming cost V 4 bases and J 6 bases; bases outside gene matches: 12.

The chain is built from TRBV9 and TRBJ1-4; perhaps TRBD1 as D (5 bases). Germline values: CDR1 SGDLS, CDR2 YYNGEE. The CDR3 has 16 amino acids. Trimming removed 2 bases at V and 4 bases at J, with 15 bases between. CDR3 nucleotide sequence: TGTGCCAGCAGCGTCGGGGGAAGGGCCCTTAATGAAAAACTGTTTTTT. Translating gives CASSVGGRALNEKLFF.

This clone appeared once. The chain carries TRBV9 and TRBJ2-5, with a possible D match to TRBD2 (6 bases). Germline values: CDR1 SGDLS, CDR2 YYNGEE. The CDR3 extends over 14 amino acids. V was cut by 4 bases and J by 1 base, with 11 bases left in between. Written as DNA, the CDR3 is TGTGCCAGCAGCCAAAGCGGGCCCCAAGAGACCCAGTACTTC. It yields the protein CASSQSGPQETQYF.

V is TRBV5-1 and J is TRBJ2-1, with 7 bases that match TRBD1. CDR1 is SGHRS, CDR2 YFSETQ, per germline. The V and J ends lost 3 bases and 4 bases, in that order; junction bases with no gene match: 19. CDR3 length equals 19 residues. Here the CDR3 DNA reads TGCGCCAGCAGCTGGGGACAGAACAGGGAAGTAGGGCATTACAATGAGCAGTTCTTC. Its protein product is CASSWGQNREVGHYNEQFF.

V usage is TRBV10-2 and J usage is TRBJ1-1, with D perhaps TRBD1 (6 bases). V lost 4 bases to trimming and J lost 5 bases, with 11 bases between them. CDR1 and CDR2 from the germline V gene are WSHSY and SAAADI. This CDR3 contains 13 residues. The CDR3 DNA is TGCGCCAGCAGTGCCAACAGGGAGACTGAAGCTTTCTTT. This sequence encodes CASSANRETEAFF.

The chain uses TRBV2 and TRBJ1-5, with D unclear. V was shortened by 4 bases and J by 7 bases, with 8 bases between the two germline ends. Germline V gene sequence: CDR1 SNHLY, CDR2 FYNNEI. The CDR3 runs to 12 residues. The CDR3 coding sequence is TGTGCCAGCAGTGTAGCCGGGCAGCCCCAGCATTTT. Protein: CASSVAGQPQHF. The full variable domain, with the rest looked up from reference TRBV2 and TRBJ1-5, is EPEVTQTPSHQVTQMGQEVILRCVPISNHLYFYWYRQILGQKVEFLVSFYNNEISEKSEIFDDQFSVERPDGSNFTLKIRSTKLEDSAMYFCASSVAGQPQHFGDGTRLSIL.

V usage is TRBV5-5 and J usage is TRBJ1-5; 10 positions match TRBD1. Trimming removed 3 bases from V and 6 bases from J; junction bases left unmatched: 3. CDR1 SGHKS and CDR2 YYEKEE come from the germline V gene (reference sequence). The CDR3 covers 14 residues. CDR3 in amino acids: CASSSGQGGQPQHF. CDR3 bases: TGTGCCAGCAGCTCAGGACAGGGGGGTCAGCCCCAGCATTTT.

The V and J genes are TRBV7-9 and TRBJ1-1; possible D gene TRBD1, 6 bases. Germline-derived CDR1 and CDR2 are SEHNR and FQNEAQ (reference sequence). The CDR3 is made up of 12 amino acids. Trimming removed 5 bases from V and 10 bases from J, with 14 bases in between. The CDR3, as DNA: TGTGCCAGCAGCATACAGGGCCGTCGAGCTTTCTTT. It yields the protein CASSIQGRRAFF.

This clone is a singleton in its sample. The chain uses TRBV10-3 and TRBJ2-7; TRBD2 aligns across 9 bases. The CDR3 is 15 amino acids. The V gene's germline CDR1 is ENHRY and CDR2 SYGVKD. The J segment lost 7 bases and the V segment lost 0 bases, leaving 7 bases of the junction unmatched. The CDR3 here is CAISESVAGVSEQYF. The CDR3 DNA reads as TGTGCCATCAGTGAGTCGGTAGCGGGGGTCTCTGAGCAGTACTTC.

The rearrangement links TRBV19 to TRBJ2-2, with 9 bases aligning to TRBD2. From germline, CDR1 is LNHDA and CDR2 SQIVND (reference sequence). V dropped 8 bases and J dropped 6; count of bases not matched to a gene: 13. This CDR3 has 16 amino acids. CDR3 amino acids: CASRGWGSGSSGELFF. The CDR3 nucleotides read TGTGCCAGTCGGGGGTGGGGTAGCGGGAGCTCCGGGGAGCTGTTTTTT.

The chain uses TRBV6-5 and TRBJ1-5; D is unclear. Looked up from germline, CDR1 is MNHEY and CDR2 is SVGAGI. Trimming left V 0 bases short and J 6 bases short, with 12 bases between. This CDR3 has 15 amino acids. CDR3 DNA sequence: TGTGCCAGCAGTTACTCGCGCGGGTTGGCTCAGCCCCAGCATTTT. It translates to CASSYSRGLAQPQHF.